The clone carrying this T cell receptor beta chain has ten or more counts. RNA transcripts yielded amplified TCR beta CDR3 regions. HTBI primers drove first-round RT-PCR of the TCR CDR3. TCRdb called the multiplex PCR reads again in MiXCR, with one record for every CDR3 protein. The sample consists of more than 300,000 distinct CDR3 sequences, less than 15% of them appearing once. This CDR3 is 16 amino acids long. Looked up from germline, CDR1 is SGHAT and CDR2 is FQNNGV. V lost 3 bases to trimming and J lost 6 bases; unmatched junction nucleotides: 7. This sample is part of a study of T cells in Graves' hyperthyroidism and ophthalmopathy.

This chain uses TRBV11-2 with TRBJ2-1; 11 nucleotides match TRBD2. The TCR originated in a young woman with Graves' hyperthyroidism. What was sequenced was blood. The CDR3 protein is CASSFSGTSGRNEQFF. The CDR3 DNA follows: TGTGCCAGCAGCTTCTCCGGGACTAGCGGTCGCAATGAGCAGTTCTTC.